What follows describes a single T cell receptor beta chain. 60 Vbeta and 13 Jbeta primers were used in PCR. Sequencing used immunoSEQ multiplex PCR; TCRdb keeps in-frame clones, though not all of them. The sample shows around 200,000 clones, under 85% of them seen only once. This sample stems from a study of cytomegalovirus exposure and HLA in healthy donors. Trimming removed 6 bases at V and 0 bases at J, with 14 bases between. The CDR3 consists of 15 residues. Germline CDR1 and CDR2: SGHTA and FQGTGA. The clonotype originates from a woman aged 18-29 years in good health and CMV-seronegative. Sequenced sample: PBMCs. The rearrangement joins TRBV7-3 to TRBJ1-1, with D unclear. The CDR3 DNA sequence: TGTGCCAGCAGGGCATCACGGGAACTGAACACTGAAGCTTTCTTT. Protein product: CASRASRELNTEAFF.